These 15 T cell receptor beta chains share one sample of origin, sequenced in a study of cytomegalovirus exposure and HLA in healthy donors (dated by TCRdb to the late 2010s). The library was prepared using the immunoSEQ multiplex PCR assay. The multiplex PCR relied on a mix of 60 forward primers for TCR Vbeta segments and 13 reverse primers for TCR Jbeta segments. Held by TCRdb, this immuneACCESS table contains in-frame sequences only and omits some clones. Under half of the omission traces to an unresolved V gene where checked; the cause of the rest is unknown. The sample's own table lists around 75,000 clones. The ten largest clones add up to roughly 0.8% of the sample. What was sequenced was PBMCs. The receptor source for this set is a boy between 10 and 17 years old in good health and CMV-seronegative.

The CDR3 region is CASSVATPGLAGGETQYF. DNA of the CDR3: TGTGCCAGCAGCGTAGCTACCCCGGGACTAGCCGGGGGAGAGACCCAGTACTTC. The genes are TRBV9 and TRBJ2-5; 9 nucleotides align to TRBD2. V trimming: 0 bases; J trimming: 4 bases; junction bases outside the gene matches: 13. The CDR3 is made up of 18 amino acids. CDR1 is SGDLS and CDR2 is YYNGEE in the germline V gene.

This rearrangement joins TRBV6-5 to TRBJ1-2, with 7 bases matching TRBD1. The CDR3 loop spans 15 amino acids. The germline V gene encodes CDR1 MNHEY and CDR2 SVGAGI. V trimming: 5 bases; J trimming: 3 bases; junction bases outside the gene matches: 9. The CDR3 loop reads CASSPRQGWDYGYTF. The CDR3 coding sequence is TGTGCCAGCAGTCCCCGACAGGGCTGGGACTATGGCTACACCTTC.

This chain uses TRBV29-1 with TRBJ2-1; maybe TRBD1 (6 bases). V shed 3 bases and J shed 3 bases, with 12 bases lying between them. The germline V gene encodes CDR1 SQVTM and CDR2 ANQGSEA. The CDR3 covers 14 residues. CDR3 DNA sequence: TGCAGCGTTGACAGGGGCGCGAACTACAATGAGCAGTTCTTC. The encoded protein is CSVDRGANYNEQFF.

The J gene is TRBJ2-1, the V gene TRBV4-2, with 9 nucleotides matching TRBD1. The junction had 15 bases not matched to a gene; V was cut back by 1 base and J by 8 bases. Per germline, CDR1 LGHNA and CDR2 YNFKEQ. The CDR3 totals 18 residues. In nucleotides, the CDR3 is TGTGCCAGCAGCCAAGGGGACACCGGGACAGGGCCCCAGCATGAGCAGTTCTTC. It encodes CASSQGDTGTGPQHEQFF.

This chain links TRBV4-1 with TRBJ2-2, with D maybe TRBD1 (5 bases). V was trimmed by 1 base and J by 4 bases, leaving 10 bases between them. This CDR3 has 15 amino acids. The germline CDR1 and CDR2 sequences are MGHRA and YSYEKL. Written as DNA, the CDR3 is TGCGCCAGCAGCCAAGCAGGGCAGCGCACCGGGGAGCTGTTTTTT. Encoded protein: CASSQAGQRTGELFF.

The chain uses TRBV19 and TRBJ2-3; no definite D call. The germline V gene has CDR1 LNHDA and CDR2 SQIVND (reference sequence). V was pared by 6 bases and J by 6 bases, with 10 bases between. This CDR3 has 12 amino acids. The CDR3 nucleotides are TGTGCCAGTAGAACCCTCGGGGATACGCAGTATTTT. Amino acids: CASRTLGDTQYF.

This chain uses TRBV7-2 with TRBJ1-2; a weak D match, TRBD1 (6 bases). The germline V gene encodes CDR1 SGHTA and CDR2 FQGNSA. The CDR3 length is 18 residues. V was clipped by 5 bases and J by 1 base, with 23 bases between them. This CDR3 reads CASSPHTGTLPLNYGYTF. The DNA of the CDR3 is TGTGCCAGCAGCCCCCACACCGGGACATTACCGCTTAACTATGGCTACACCTTC.

In regard to this clone: Other DNA sequences in the same sample also yield this CDR3. The chain combines TRBV9 with TRBJ2-5, with 8 bases fitting TRBD2. V shed 0 bases and J 5 bases; nucleotides not matched to a gene: 3. The CDR3 is 14 amino acids. Per the germline V gene, CDR1 is SGDLS and CDR2 is YYNGEE. CDR3 protein: CASSVDGRGETQYF. In nucleotides, the CDR3 is TGTGCCAGCAGCGTAGACGGGAGGGGGGAGACCCAGTACTTC.

This chain links TRBV19 with TRBJ2-6; 7 nucleotides line up with TRBD2. The CDR3 covers 18 residues. The V segment lost 5 bases and the J segment 0 bases; nucleotides outside the gene matches: 10. Per germline, CDR1 LNHDA and CDR2 SQIVND (reference sequence). The CDR3 loop is CASSAPRGETSGANVLTF. CDR3 sequence (DNA): TGTGCCAGTAGTGCCCCCCGGGGGGAGACCTCTGGGGCCAACGTCCTGACTTTC.

V gene TRBV18 combines with J gene TRBJ1-1; D uncertain. The CDR3 runs to 15 residues. Germline CDR1 reads KGHSH; CDR2 reads LQKENI. Between the trimmed V and J ends, which lost 2 bases and 4 bases, there was a span of 14 bases. This CDR3 reads CASSPSPGSGTEAFF. CDR3 coding DNA: TGTGCCAGCTCACCATCTCCCGGGTCGGGCACTGAAGCTTTCTTT.

The chain recombines TRBV5-1 with TRBJ1-3, with TRBD1 matching 7 bases. Germline V gene lookup returns CDR1 SGHRS and CDR2 YFSETQ. V shed 4 bases, J shed 0 bases, and the junction held 4 bases outside the gene matches. This CDR3 contains 15 residues. The CDR3 DNA reads as TGCGCCAGCAGCCCCGGGACAGCCTCTGGAAACACCATATATTTT. Its protein is CASSPGTASGNTIYF.

This chain uses TRBV9 with TRBJ2-3, with 7 nucleotides matching TRBD2. The ends lost 0 bases at V and 3 bases at J; junction bases unmatched: 10. This CDR3 contains 17 residues. Looked up from germline, CDR1 is SGDLS and CDR2 is YYNGEE. CDR3 in DNA: TGTGCCAGCAGCGTAGGTCCGCGGGAGTGGGGAACAGATACGCAGTATTTT. Translating it yields CASSVGPREWGTDTQYF.

The rearrangement links TRBV2 to TRBJ1-4, with a tentative D call TRBD1 (5 bases). V was shortened by 7 bases and J by 0 bases, with 12 bases between the two germline ends. This CDR3 comprises 15 residues. CDR1 is SNHLY, CDR2 FYNNEI, per germline. CDR3 in DNA: TGTGCCAGCATGATCCAGGGAACAACTAATGAAAAACTGTTTTTT. Translated: CASMIQGTTNEKLFF.

The rearrangement links TRBV6-1 to TRBJ1-2; 9 bases map to TRBD1. Trimming took 6 bases from V and 6 from J; bases not matched to a gene: 8. This CDR3 has 14 amino acids. Per germline, CDR1 MNHNS and CDR2 SASEGT. CDR3: CASREQGALNGYTF. Here the CDR3 DNA reads TGTGCCAGCAGGGAACAGGGGGCGCTTAATGGCTACACCTTC.

This sequence joins TRBV19 and TRBJ2-2; no definite D call. The V end lost 2 bases, the J end lost 2 bases, and 3 bases lay between the germline ends. CDR3 size: 13 residues. Germline V lookup: CDR1 LNHDA, CDR2 SQIVND (reference sequence). This chain's CDR3 is CASSIYNTGELFF. The CDR3 nucleotides are TGTGCCAGTAGTATATATAACACCGGGGAGCTGTTTTTT. Variable domain in full (rest from reference TRBV19 and TRBJ2-2): DGGITQSPKYLFRKEGQNVTLSCEQNLNHDAMYWYRQDPGQGLRLIYYSQIVNDFQKGDIAEGYSVSREKKESFPLTVTSAQKNPTAFYLCASSIYNTGELFFGEGSRLTVL.